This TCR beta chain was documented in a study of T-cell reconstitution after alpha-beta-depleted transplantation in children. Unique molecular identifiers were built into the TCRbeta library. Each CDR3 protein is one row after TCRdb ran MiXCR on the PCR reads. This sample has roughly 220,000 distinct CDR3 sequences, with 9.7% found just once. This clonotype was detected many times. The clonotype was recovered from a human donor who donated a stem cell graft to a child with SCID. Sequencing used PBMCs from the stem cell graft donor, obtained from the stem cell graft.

CDR3 DNA: TGTGCCACCAGCAGAGTTGGGGGGTTGTACAATGAGCAGTTCTTC. Translating gives CATSRVGGLYNEQFF. This sequence joins TRBV15 and TRBJ2-1, with a possible D match to TRBD2 (6 bases). Germline loops: CDR1 LNHNV, CDR2 YYDKDF (reference sequence). The CDR3 has 15 amino acids. Trimming left V 1 base short and J 4 bases short, with 11 bases between.